These 11 T cell receptor beta chains were sequenced from one sample in a study of regulatory T cells in long-lasting Graves disease listed by TCRdb under 2021. The library relied on multiplex PCR. TCRdb shows the sequencer as Illumina HiSeq 4000. CDR3 regions were amplified by Arm-PCR with iRepertoire HTBI primers to construct TCR beta libraries. The raw public reads went through TCRdb reprocessing: fastp at Q25, MiXCR clone calling, in-frame beta chains kept. Every CDR3 protein is listed once, alongside the most common genes and DNA of its rows. The sample records roughly 500,000 distinct CDR3 sequences, around a fifth of which are singletons. The ten most abundant clones make up over 6% of the sample. The time point label of this sample denotes: persistent/refractory GD, antithyroid drugs over 5 years with positive TRAb. For both TCR sequencing and RNA sequencing, RNA was extracted from PBMCs using TRIzol.

This specimen was peripheral blood mononuclear cells (PBMCs), taken when the disease was refractory, from a patient treated with antithyroid drugs. The receptors were sampled from a female donor with Graves disease.

This clonotype showed up many times. The chain combines TRBV7-9 with TRBJ1-4; 9 bases agree with TRBD1. J lost 5 bases, V lost 4 bases, and 2 bases had no gene match. The V gene's germline CDR1 is SEHNR and CDR2 FQNEAQ (reference sequence). The CDR3 has 14 amino acids. CDR3 nucleotides: TGTGCCAGCAGCTCCGGGACAGGGAATGAAAAACTGTTTTTT. Translating it yields CASSSGTGNEKLFF.

This clonotype was seen only a few times. The rearrangement joins TRBV3-1 to TRBJ2-5; 9 positions agree with TRBD2. CDR1 LGHDT and CDR2 YNNKEL come from the germline V gene (reference sequence). CDR3 size: 17 residues. V shed 2 bases, J shed 2 bases, and the junction held 9 bases outside the gene matches. The CDR3 DNA reads as TGTGCCAGCAGCCAAATTAGCGGGAGAGGTAGGCAAGAGACCCAGTACTTC. It translates to CASSQISGRGRQETQYF.

At least ten counts were recorded for this clonotype. The chain couples TRBV11-2 to TRBJ2-5; the D gene is possibly TRBD2 (6 bases). V shed 4 bases and J shed 4 bases, with 10 bases lying between them. The V gene's germline CDR1 is SGHAT and CDR2 FQNNGV. The length of the CDR3 is 13 residues. The CDR3 DNA reads as TGTGCCAGCAGCTGGGGGGAGTTAGAGACCCAGTACTTC. Translating it yields CASSWGELETQYF.

This clonotype was seen more than once but under ten times. CDR3 loop: CSVEADYEQYF. CDR3 bases: TGCAGCGTTGAAGCTGACTACGAGCAGTACTTC. V and J are TRBV29-1 and TRBJ2-7; D not certain. Trimming removed 1 base at V and 3 bases at J, with 4 bases between. CDR3 length equals 11 residues. CDR1 SQVTM and CDR2 ANQGSEA come from the germline V gene.

This clonotype has ten or more counts. Its ends do not fully match the called genes, so a read error is possible. The V call is TRBV7-2, the J call TRBJ1-2; 11 nucleotides match TRBD1. The CDR3 is made up of 16 amino acids. Per germline, CDR1 SGHTA and CDR2 FQGNSA. This chain's CDR3 is CASNLIPGQGGYGYTF. The DNA of the CDR3 is TGTGCCAGCAACTTAATACCGGGACAGGGGGGCTATGGCTACACCTTC.

The sample holds many counts of this clonotype. J is TRBJ1-2 and V is TRBV19, with 8 positions matching TRBD1. The CDR3 spans 15 residues. CDR1 and CDR2 (germline): LNHDA, SQIVND (reference sequence). The junction had 11 bases not matched to a gene; V was cut back by 4 bases and J by 7 bases. The CDR3 spells CASSSWDRKKSGYTF. CDR3 nucleotide sequence: TGTGCCAGTAGTAGCTGGGACAGGAAGAAGAGTGGCTACACCTTC.

The V gene is TRBV27, the J gene TRBJ2-3; D gene ambiguous. Germline V gene sequence: CDR1 MNHEY, CDR2 SMNVEV (reference sequence). This CDR3 has 15 amino acids. The V end lost 6 bases, the J end lost 0 bases, and 13 bases lay between the germline ends. The CDR3 bases are TGTGCCAGCAGCCGTACGTACACTAGCACAGATACGCAGTATTTT. Amino acids: CASSRTYTSTDTQYF.

This clonotype was seen ten or more times. The J gene is TRBJ1-1, the V gene TRBV28; TRBD1 agrees at 10 bases. Per the germline V gene, CDR1 is MDHEN and CDR2 is SYDVKM. CDR3 length: 15 amino acids. Germline trimming cut 8 bases from V and 5 bases from J; bases unmatched to any gene: 11. The CDR3 loop reads CASSVEDRGWTEAFF. CDR3 DNA: TGTGCCAGCTCTGTTGAGGACAGGGGGTGGACTGAAGCTTTCTTT.

This clonotype was counted a few times. V gene TRBV2 combines with J gene TRBJ2-3; D remains ambiguous. Trimming stripped 4 bases from V and 0 bases from J, with 14 bases between. Germline V CDR1 and CDR2: SNHLY, FYNNEI. The length of the CDR3 is 16 residues. CDR3 region: CASSAAATTSTDTQYF. The CDR3 DNA sequence: TGTGCCAGCAGTGCGGCAGCTACTACTAGCACAGATACGCAGTATTTT.

J is TRBJ1-2 and V is TRBV20-1, with TRBD1 matching over 8 bases. There are 11 residues in the CDR3. V gave up 5 bases and J gave up 9 bases; unmatched junction bases: 5. Germline assignment: CDR1 DFQATT and CDR2 SNEGSKA (reference sequence). CDR3 residues: CSASGGGSYTF. DNA for the CDR3: TGCAGTGCTTCAGGGGGCGGAAGCTACACCTTC.

J is TRBJ2-7 and V is TRBV10-3; D ambiguous. CDR3 length equals 17 residues. V dropped 6 bases and J dropped 0 bases, with 21 bases sitting between them. Germline assignment: CDR1 ENHRY and CDR2 SYGVKD. CDR3 amino acids: CAISSSAWTSSSYEQYF. CDR3 coding DNA: TGTGCCATCAGCTCATCGGCCTGGACGTCGAGCTCCTACGAGCAGTACTTC.